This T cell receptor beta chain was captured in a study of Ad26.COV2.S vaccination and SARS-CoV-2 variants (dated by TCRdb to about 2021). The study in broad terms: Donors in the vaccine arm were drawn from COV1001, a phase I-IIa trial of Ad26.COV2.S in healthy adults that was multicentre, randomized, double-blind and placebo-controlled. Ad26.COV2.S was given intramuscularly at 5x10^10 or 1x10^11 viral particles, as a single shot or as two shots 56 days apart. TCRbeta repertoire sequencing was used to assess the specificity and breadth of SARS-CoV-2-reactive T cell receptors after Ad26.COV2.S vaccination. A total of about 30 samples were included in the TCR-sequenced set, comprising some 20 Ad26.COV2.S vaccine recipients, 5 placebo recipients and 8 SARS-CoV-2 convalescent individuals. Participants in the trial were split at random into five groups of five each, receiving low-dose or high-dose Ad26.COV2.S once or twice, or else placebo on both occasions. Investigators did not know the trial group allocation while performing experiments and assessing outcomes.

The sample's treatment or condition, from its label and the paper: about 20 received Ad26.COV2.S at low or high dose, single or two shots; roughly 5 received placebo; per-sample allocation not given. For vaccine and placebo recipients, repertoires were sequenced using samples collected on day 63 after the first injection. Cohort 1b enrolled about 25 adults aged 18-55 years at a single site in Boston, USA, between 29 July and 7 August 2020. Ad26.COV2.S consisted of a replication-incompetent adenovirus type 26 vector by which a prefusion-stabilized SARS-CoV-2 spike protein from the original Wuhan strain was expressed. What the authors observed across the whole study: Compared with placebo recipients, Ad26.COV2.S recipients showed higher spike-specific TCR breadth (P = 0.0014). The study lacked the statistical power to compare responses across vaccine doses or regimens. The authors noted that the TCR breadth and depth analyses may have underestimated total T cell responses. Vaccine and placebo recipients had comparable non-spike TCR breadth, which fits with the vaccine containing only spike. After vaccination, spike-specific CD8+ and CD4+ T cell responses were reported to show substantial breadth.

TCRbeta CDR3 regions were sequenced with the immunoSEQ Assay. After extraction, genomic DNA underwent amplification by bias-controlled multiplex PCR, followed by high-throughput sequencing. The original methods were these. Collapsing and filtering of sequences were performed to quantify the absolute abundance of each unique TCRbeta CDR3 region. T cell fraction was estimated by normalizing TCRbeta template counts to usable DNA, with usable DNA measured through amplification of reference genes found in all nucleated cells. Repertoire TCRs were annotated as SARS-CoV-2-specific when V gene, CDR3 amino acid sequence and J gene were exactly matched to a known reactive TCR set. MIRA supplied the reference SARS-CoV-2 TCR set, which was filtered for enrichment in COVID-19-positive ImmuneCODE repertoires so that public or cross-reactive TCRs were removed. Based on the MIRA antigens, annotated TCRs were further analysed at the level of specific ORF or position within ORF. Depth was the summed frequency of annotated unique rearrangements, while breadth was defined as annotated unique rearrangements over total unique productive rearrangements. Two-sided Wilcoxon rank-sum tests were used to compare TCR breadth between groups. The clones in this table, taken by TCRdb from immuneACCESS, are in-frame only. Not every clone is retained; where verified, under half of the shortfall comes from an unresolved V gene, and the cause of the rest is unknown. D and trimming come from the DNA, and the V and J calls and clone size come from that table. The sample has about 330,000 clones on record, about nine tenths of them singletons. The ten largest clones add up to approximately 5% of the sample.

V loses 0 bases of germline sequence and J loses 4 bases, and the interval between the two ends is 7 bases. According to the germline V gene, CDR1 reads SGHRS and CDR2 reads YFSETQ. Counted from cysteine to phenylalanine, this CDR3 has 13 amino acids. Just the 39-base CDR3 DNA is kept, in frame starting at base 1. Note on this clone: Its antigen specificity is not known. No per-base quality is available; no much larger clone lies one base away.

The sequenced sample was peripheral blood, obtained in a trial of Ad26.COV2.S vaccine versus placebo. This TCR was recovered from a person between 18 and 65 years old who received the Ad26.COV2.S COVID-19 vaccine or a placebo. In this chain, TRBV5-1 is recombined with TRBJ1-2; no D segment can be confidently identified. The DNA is TGCGCCAGCAGCTTGGAGAATAGCTATGGCTACACCTTC. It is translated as CASSLENSYGYTF.